The entry below gives a single T cell receptor beta chain sequence along with its context. A second PCR, run for about 7 to 11 cycles, used a sample-barcoded 5' primer plus a J-beta primer mix. TCRdb re-derived calls from the 5' RACE reads in MiXCR, one entry per CDR3 protein. The sample holds some 1.4 million distinct CDR3 sequences, around two fifths seen once. This specimen belongs to a study of blood T cells in healthy people across ages. Trimming shortened V by 1 base and J by 1 base, and 5 bases separated the two germline ends. The CDR3 extends over 15 amino acids. Per the germline V gene, CDR1 is MNHEY and CDR2 is SVGAGI.

The sample consisted of blood. The V call is TRBV6-5, the J call TRBJ2-6; D remains unclear. The sequence was obtained from a woman aged 18-30 years in good health. CDR3 DNA sequence: TGTGCCAGCAGTTACTGGGAATCTGGGGCCAACGTCCTGACTTTC. It translates to CASSYWESGANVLTF.